This TCR beta chain originates from a study of cytomegalovirus exposure and HLA in healthy donors. Study summary: Early release data held tens of millions of unique TCRs from HLA-typed donors.

With respect to this clone: Its specificity is unknown.

Whole-study results and caveats: The number of N-insertions in an Asian-associated ancestry cluster was reportedly below the 666-donor mean in a later analysis.

Every donor was a healthy person donating bone marrow. In the PCR, 60 Vbeta and 13 Jbeta primers were used. The protocol was immunoSEQ multiplex PCR, while the TCRdb copy is restricted to in-frame clones and leaves out a portion. This table holds 100,000 or so clones, roughly 76% found once. Trimming stripped 4 bases from V and 0 bases from J, with 19 bases between. Germline assignment: CDR1 MNHNS and CDR2 SASEGT. CDR3 size: 19 residues. What was sequenced was PBMCs. The rearrangement joins TRBV6-1 to TRBJ1-6, with a weak D call TRBD1 (5 bases). The TCR was taken from a man aged 35 to 55 in good health and CMV-seronegative. The CDR3 here is CASSATRGRGSSYNSPLHF. The CDR3 nucleotides are TGTGCCAGCAGTGCTACTCGGGGACGGGGGAGCTCCTATAATTCACCCCTCCACTTT.